This T cell receptor (beta chain) was sequenced during a study of T cells in Graves' hyperthyroidism and ophthalmopathy. The wider study: At the time of initial diagnosis and before any treatment, peripheral blood was collected. Study-level results: Blood also showed most of the thyroid clonotypes that were expanded above 0.001.

Uncontrolled infections, other autoimmune diseases, pregnancy or lactation led to exclusion of patients. Diagnosis rested on symptoms, serum thyroxine and TRAb, thyroid ultrasound, and orbital computed tomography. Amplification targeted TCR beta CDR3 regions from RNA transcripts. First-round RT-PCR of the TCR CDR3 relied on the HTBI primer set. One entry per CDR3 protein, called by TCRdb with MiXCR from the multiplex PCR reads. The repertoire consists of some 570,000 distinct CDR3 sequences, with approximately 15% occurring once and the leading ten covering over 6%. This clonotype was seen many times. Antigen unknown. Between the trimmed V and J ends, which lost 0 bases and 3 bases, there was a span of 12 bases. The CDR3 totals 15 residues. Germline CDR1 SGHRS, CDR2 YFSETQ.

Sequencing was done on a sample of blood. This receptor was identified in a woman between 18 and 29 years old with Graves' ophthalmopathy. The V call is TRBV5-1, the J call TRBJ1-1; tentative D call: TRBD1 (5 bases). The CDR3 is CASSLAAGLDTEAFF. The CDR3 region has the DNA TGCGCCAGCAGCTTGGCCGCAGGGTTGGACACTGAAGCTTTCTTT. The variable domain in full, completed from reference TRBV5-1 and TRBJ1-1, reads KAGVTQTPRYLIKTRGQQVTLSCSPISGHRSVSWYQQTPGQGLQFLFEYFSETQRNKGNFPGRFSGRQFSNSRSEMNVSTLELGDSALYLCASSLAAGLDTEAFFGQGTRLTVV.